One sample yielded the 21 T cell receptor beta chains listed below, sequenced in a study of T-cell memory formation after mild COVID-19. In TCRdb, the 5' RACE reads were re-called with MiXCR into one record per CDR3 protein. The table records 200,000 to 250,000 distinct CDR3 sequences, about 9.2% of them present only once. Sample: PBMCs or a T cell subset sorted from them (not recorded which). The receptor set was obtained from a man between 18 and 35 years old who had mild COVID-19 (a few samples of this study predate the infection). Cell type and time point are not known.

This clonotype was detected a few times. This chain uses TRBV5-1 with TRBJ2-3; possible D gene TRBD2, 6 bases. Per germline, CDR1 SGHRS and CDR2 YFSETQ. CDR3 length: 15 residues. Trimming took 1 base from V and 2 from J, leaving 11 bases between them. CDR3 coding DNA: TGCGCCAGCAGCTTGAGTGCGGGGTTCACAGATACGCAGTATTTT. Its protein is CASSLSAGFTDTQYF.

The V gene is TRBV5-1, the J gene TRBJ2-3; unclear D gene. This CDR3 comprises 12 residues. CDR1 is SGHRS, CDR2 YFSETQ, per germline. The V end lost 5 bases, the J end lost 3 bases, and 7 bases lay between the germline ends. The CDR3 here is CASRLGTDTQYF. Here the CDR3 DNA reads TGCGCCAGCAGACTGGGAACAGATACGCAGTATTTT.

This clonotype came up many times. The rearrangement joins TRBV2 to TRBJ2-4; D might be TRBD2 (6 bases). The V and J ends lost 3 bases and 8 bases respectively, with 8 bases between them. This CDR3 comprises 12 residues. The V gene's germline CDR1 is SNHLY and CDR2 FYNNEI. The CDR3 sequence: CASSEGGYIQYF. CDR3 nucleotides: TGTGCCAGCAGTGAGGGAGGCTACATTCAGTACTTC.

The V call is TRBV11-2, the J call TRBJ2-2; D not resolved. CDR1 is SGHAT and CDR2 is FQNNGV in the germline V gene. V dropped 5 bases and J dropped 4 bases, with 11 bases sitting between them. This CDR3 is 14 amino acids long. CDR3 in DNA: TGTGCCAGCAGCCGAGTGGGATCCACCGGGGAGCTGTTTTTT. Protein: CASSRVGSTGELFF.

This clonotype showed up many times. The J gene is TRBJ2-2, the V gene TRBV6-2 or TRBV6-3, with 7 bases identical to TRBD1. Germline lookup yields CDR1 MNHEY and CDR2 SVGEGT. The CDR3 spans 18 residues. V was clipped by 4 bases and J by 1 base; unmatched bases: 12. The CDR3 protein is CASSWGVSGTVNTGELFF. DNA for the CDR3: TGTGCCAGCAGTTGGGGAGTCTCCGGGACAGTGAACACCGGGGAGCTGTTTTTT.

The table lists this clonotype with a few counts. V gene TRBV12-3 or TRBV12-4 combines with J gene TRBJ1-5, with D maybe TRBD1 (6 bases). The CDR3 runs 15 residues. Trimming stripped 4 bases from V and 5 bases from J, with 15 bases between. CDR3 sequence: CASSYIRGSDQPQHF. DNA for the CDR3: TGTGCCAGCAGTTACATCAGGGGATCGGATCAGCCCCAGCATTTT.

This clonotype came up a few times. V gene TRBV15 combines with J gene TRBJ2-5; 8 bases fit TRBD1. Germline V CDR1 and CDR2: LNHNV, YYDKDF (reference sequence). The length of the CDR3 is 18 residues. The V and J ends lost 1 base and 5 bases, in that order; junction bases with no gene match: 15. CDR3 in DNA: TGTGCCACCAGCAGAGGAAGTACAGGGGGGCCCGGGGCGGAGACCCAGTACTTC. Translated, it gives CATSRGSTGGPGAETQYF. Together with reference TRBV15 and TRBJ2-5, the CDR3 gives the full variable domain: DAMVIQNPRYQVTQFGKPVTLSCSQTLNHNVMYWYQQKSSQAPKLLFHYYDKDFNNEADTPDNFQSRRPNTSFCFLDIRSPGLGDTAMYLCATSRGSTGGPGAETQYFGPGTRLLVL.

This clonotype was counted a few times. The CDR3 is CASSYREGNTIYF. The CDR3 bases are TGTGCCAGCAGCTATCGGGAGGGAAACACCATATATTTT. The chain couples TRBV7-8 to TRBJ1-3; D not resolved. The V end was cut by 4 bases, the J end by 4 bases, with 8 bases between. From germline, CDR1 is SGHVS and CDR2 FQNEAQ. The CDR3 consists of 13 residues.

The sample holds a few counts of this clonotype. The J gene is TRBJ2-7, the V gene TRBV7-9; 13 bases line up with TRBD2. The CDR3 length is 15 residues. Germline values: CDR1 SEHNR, CDR2 FQNEAQ (reference sequence). The J segment lost 2 bases and the V segment lost 5 bases, leaving 3 bases of the junction unmatched. The CDR3 nucleotides are TGTGCCAGCAGCCCGGGACTAGCGGGGACCTACGAGCAGTACTTC. It yields the protein CASSPGLAGTYEQYF.

This sequence joins TRBV18 and TRBJ2-2; D assignment may be TRBD1 or TRBD2 (5 bases each). The CDR3 covers 16 residues. Per germline, CDR1 KGHSH and CDR2 LQKENI. The germline V and J ends were trimmed by 6 bases and 3 bases, with 17 bases remaining between them. The CDR3 loop is CASSQAWGSDTGELFF. CDR3 nucleotide sequence: TGTGCCAGCTCGCAGGCTTGGGGGAGCGACACCGGGGAGCTGTTTTTT.

The chain joins TRBV6-5 to TRBJ1-1; no definite D call. CDR1 MNHEY and CDR2 SVGAGI come from the germline V gene. The CDR3 spans 14 residues. The V and J ends lost 7 bases and 8 bases respectively, with 20 bases between them. The CDR3 protein is CASISTQPSREAFF. As DNA, the CDR3 is TGTGCCAGCATTTCGACACAACCCTCGAGGGAAGCTTTCTTT.

V is TRBV5-1 and J is TRBJ2-1, with TRBD2 as a possible D gene (6 bases). The germline gives CDR1 SGHRS, CDR2 YFSETQ. This CDR3 region has 15 residues. Trimming stripped 4 bases from V and 4 bases from J, with 15 bases between. In nucleotides, the CDR3 is TGCGCCAGCAGCCCGGCCGGGGGAAATTACAATGAGCAGTTCTTC. Translation gives CASSPAGGNYNEQFF. Filled out from reference TRBV5-1 and TRBJ2-1, the complete variable domain reads KAGVTQTPRYLIKTRGQQVTLSCSPISGHRSVSWYQQTPGQGLQFLFEYFSETQRNKGNFPGRFSGRQFSNSRSEMNVSTLELGDSALYLCASSPAGGNYNEQFFGPGTRLTVL.

This clonotype has at least ten counts. The J gene is TRBJ2-1, the V gene TRBV5-1; a weak D match, TRBD2 (7 bases). The ends were cut back, 3 bases at V and 15 bases at J, with 19 bases in the middle. The CDR3 runs 13 residues. The V gene's germline CDR1 is SGHRS and CDR2 YFSETQ. The CDR3 nucleotides are TGCGCCAGCAGCTCCGACGGGGGGCCCGTCTGGTTCTTC. Its translation: CASSSDGGPVWFF.

This chain links TRBV5-1 with TRBJ1-2; TRBD1 might be the D (5 bases). Germline lookup yields CDR1 SGHRS and CDR2 YFSETQ. Trimming stripped 4 bases from V and 4 bases from J, with 8 bases between. This CDR3 is 12 amino acids long. The DNA for the CDR3 is TGCGCCAGCAGCGAGGACACCTATGGCTACACCTTC. This translates into CASSEDTYGYTF.

V usage is TRBV3-1 and J usage is TRBJ2-5; no definite D call. Trimming removed 2 bases at V and 2 bases at J, with 6 bases between. This CDR3 has 13 amino acids. Germline loops: CDR1 LGHDT, CDR2 YNNKEL (reference sequence). CDR3 sequence (DNA): TGTGCCAGCAGCCAATTCGTTCAAGAGACCCAGTACTTC. It translates to CASSQFVQETQYF.

This clonotype was detected ten times or more. V is TRBV11-2 and J is TRBJ2-2, with 9 bases aligning to TRBD2. The CDR3 sequence is 17 residues long. Germline CDR1 reads SGHAT; CDR2 reads FQNNGV. The ends lost 5 bases at V and 2 bases at J; junction bases unmatched: 9. The CDR3 coding sequence is TGTGCCAGCAGCAGAGTCCCTAGCGGGGCAAACACCGGGGAGCTGTTTTTT. Encoded protein: CASSRVPSGANTGELFF.

The chain carries TRBV19 and TRBJ1-2, with D hard to call. V lost 6 bases and J lost 6, with 11 bases in between. Germline CDR1 reads LNHDA; CDR2 reads SQIVND (reference sequence). This CDR3 contains 12 residues. CDR3 in DNA: TGTGCCAGTAGCATACGGGGAGATGGCTACACCTTC. Protein: CASSIRGDGYTF. Filled out from reference TRBV19 and TRBJ1-2, the complete variable domain reads DGGITQSPKYLFRKEGQNVTLSCEQNLNHDAMYWYRQDPGQGLRLIYYSQIVNDFQKGDIAEGYSVSREKKESFPLTVTSAQKNPTAFYLCASSIRGDGYTFGSGTRLTVV.

This clonotype was recorded a few times. The chain is built from TRBV24-1 and TRBJ2-3; 10 bases match TRBD1. This CDR3 is 17 amino acids long. The trim removed 4 bases at V and 2 bases at J, leaving 8 bases unmatched. Germline lookup yields CDR1 KGHDR and CDR2 SFDVKD. The chain's CDR3 is CATSDSAGTGDTDTQYF. CDR3 DNA sequence: TGTGCCACCAGTGACTCCGCCGGGACAGGGGACACAGATACGCAGTATTTT.

This clonotype has a count of ten or more. This chain connects TRBV18 to TRBJ1-5, with D perhaps matching TRBD1 (6 bases). The V end lost 4 bases, the J end lost 7 bases, and 14 bases lay between the germline ends. The CDR3 runs 14 residues. Germline-derived CDR1 and CDR2 are KGHSH and LQKENI. The CDR3 nucleotides are TGTGCCAGCTCACGAGGCAGGGGTGAACAGCCCCAGCATTTT. It codes for CASSRGRGEQPQHF.

A few counts support this clonotype. This chain links TRBV7-2 with TRBJ2-1; D is undetermined. This CDR3 has 14 residues. V was trimmed by 0 bases and J by 0 bases, leaving 3 bases between them. Looked up from germline, CDR1 is SGHTA and CDR2 is FQGNSA. Written as DNA, the CDR3 is TGTGCCAGCAGCTTAGCGATCTCCTACAATGAGCAGTTCTTC. Amino acids: CASSLAISYNEQFF. Filled out from reference TRBV7-2 and TRBJ2-1, the complete variable domain reads GAGVSQSPSNKVTEKGKDVELRCDPISGHTALYWYRQSLGQGLEFLIYFQGNSAPDKSGLPSDRFSAERTGGSVSTLTIQRTQQEDSAVYLCASSLAISYNEQFFGPGTRLTVL.

In its sample, this clonotype was seen a few times. V gene TRBV12-3 or TRBV12-4 combines with J gene TRBJ1-1; D not resolved. V lost 3 bases, J lost 5 bases, and 13 bases lay in between. This CDR3 comprises 14 residues. The CDR3 sequence: CASSFKVVGTEAFF. CDR3 nucleotides: TGTGCCAGCAGTTTTAAGGTGGTGGGAACTGAAGCTTTCTTT.